This entry describes one T cell receptor beta chain. Its specificity is unknown. Using a J-beta primer mix together with a sample-barcoded 5' primer, a second PCR was run for roughly 6 to 12 cycles. Every single cDNA molecule received a tag from a template-switch adaptor with 12 random nucleotides. TCRdb re-called the 5' RACE reads with MiXCR, one entry per CDR3 protein. Found here are hundreds of thousands of distinct CDR3 sequences, over 20% of them singletons; the top ten hold roughly 22%. This sample is part of a study of blood T cells in healthy people across ages. Germline CDR1 and CDR2: SGHRS and YFSETQ. This CDR3 is 14 amino acids long. Between the trimmed V and J ends, which lost 2 bases and 8 bases, there was a span of 13 bases. The study, taken as a whole, reports: PBMCs that were unsorted prevented a conclusive naive versus antigen-experienced comparison. Long-lived donors exceeded aged donors in naive CD4+ cells and diversity.

This sequence was found in a man in his sixties or seventies in good health. The sequenced sample was blood. The chain is built from TRBV5-1 and TRBJ1-4; TRBD1 might be the D (6 bases). CDR3 DNA: TGCGCCAGCAGCTTCAAGGGGGGCGACGAAAAACTGTTTTTT. This gives the protein CASSFKGGDEKLFF.